These 13 T cell receptor beta chains were all obtained from the same sample, sequenced in a study of cytomegalovirus exposure and HLA in healthy donors. The PCR employed 60 Vbeta primers together with 13 Jbeta primers. TCRdb's table, derived via immunoSEQ multiplex PCR, lists solely in-frame clones and lacks some. The repertoire holds some 66,000 clones, about 82% seen once, with roughly 2.9% in the top ten. The sequencing input was PBMCs. The receptors derive from a woman aged 25-40 years in good health and CMV-seronegative.

The chain uses TRBV4-1 and TRBJ1-6; 9 bases match TRBD1. Per germline, CDR1 MGHRA and CDR2 YSYEKL. This CDR3 contains 17 residues. Trimming took 2 bases from V and 10 from J; bases not matched to a gene: 12. CDR3 sequence reads: CASSQIVTGGRGSPLHF. For the CDR3, the DNA is TGCGCCAGCAGCCAAATCGTGACAGGGGGAAGAGGATCACCCCTCCACTTT.

This chain joins TRBV6-1 and TRBJ2-7; a possible D gene is TRBD1 (5 bases). V lost 8 bases to trimming and J lost 0 bases, with 17 bases between them. This CDR3 has 15 residues. The germline CDR1 and CDR2 sequences are MNHNS and SASEGT. The DNA of the CDR3 is TGTGCCAGCGTTATGGACCAAGGGGTCTCCTACGAGCAGTACTTC. Its protein is CASVMDQGVSYEQYF.

The V gene is TRBV5-1, the J gene TRBJ2-3; D uncertain. Germline assignment: CDR1 SGHRS and CDR2 YFSETQ. The CDR3 spans 14 residues. V lost 4 bases and J 1 base, leaving 10 bases between the germline ends. The CDR3 bases are TGCGCCAGCAGCCACAACACACGCACAGATACGCAGTATTTT. It is translated as CASSHNTRTDTQYF.

The CDR3 coding sequence is TGTGCCAGCAGCCCGGGACAGGGGATGATAAGGGCCCAGTACTTC. Residues: CASSPGQGMIRAQYF. The chain uses TRBV7-9 and TRBJ2-5; 10 bases are a match to TRBD1. CDR1 is SEHNR and CDR2 is FQNEAQ in the germline V gene (reference sequence). Germline trimming cut 5 bases from V and 9 bases from J; bases unmatched to any gene: 12. The CDR3 is 15 amino acids.

The V and J genes are TRBV7-8 and TRBJ1-1, with D maybe TRBD1 (6 bases). The CDR3 totals 17 residues. Trimming stripped 1 base from V and 0 bases from J, with 15 bases between. The germline V gene has CDR1 SGHVS and CDR2 FQNEAQ. The chain's CDR3 is CASSLGVFGDMNTEAFF. The CDR3 nucleotides read TGTGCCAGCAGCTTAGGGGTTTTCGGGGACATGAACACTGAAGCTTTCTTT.

The genes are TRBV9 and TRBJ2-3; TRBD2 aligns across 7 bases. The CDR3 is 15 amino acids. Trimming took 3 bases from V and 2 from J; bases not matched to a gene: 6. Germline loops: CDR1 SGDLS, CDR2 YYNGEE. The CDR3 sequence is CASSGRGRPTDTQYF. In nucleotides, the CDR3 is TGTGCCAGCAGCGGGCGGGGGAGGCCCACAGATACGCAGTATTTT.

The chain is built from TRBV18 and TRBJ1-1; 10 bases agree with TRBD1. The J segment lost 5 bases and the V segment lost 4 bases, leaving 4 bases of the junction unmatched. The length of the CDR3 is 14 residues. Germline CDR1 is KGHSH and CDR2 is LQKENI. This chain's CDR3 is CASSRDRGRTEAFF. The CDR3 region has the DNA TGTGCCAGCTCACGAGACAGGGGGCGAACTGAAGCTTTCTTT.

The chain combines TRBV14 with TRBJ1-6, with D unclear. With 3 bases removed from V and 0 bases from J, the gap between germline ends came to 18 bases. CDR1 and CDR2 (germline): SGHDN, FVKESK. This CDR3 comprises 19 residues. The chain's CDR3 is CASSHGPQRGISYNSPLHF. The CDR3 bases are TGTGCCAGCAGCCACGGGCCTCAAAGAGGGATCTCCTATAATTCACCCCTCCACTTT.

On this clone: One end of the junction fails to match germline, which may point to a read error. The CDR3 region is CSSSLPGYEAFF. CDR3 in DNA: TGTTCCAGCAGCTTACCGGGGTATGAAGCTTTCTTT. The J gene is TRBJ1-1, the V gene TRBV7-9; D remains ambiguous. Germline V gives CDR1 SEHNR, CDR2 FQNEAQ (reference sequence). There are 12 residues in the CDR3.

A note on this clone: Other DNA sequences of this sample code for an identical CDR3. V gene TRBV2 combines with J gene TRBJ1-6; D is perhaps TRBD1 (5 bases). CDR1 and CDR2 from the germline V gene are SNHLY and FYNNEI. The CDR3 spans 13 residues. V was trimmed by 7 bases and J by 6 bases, leaving 10 bases between them. CDR3 nucleotides: TGTGCCAGCAAGGGGCAGGGTAATTCACCCCTCCACTTT. It encodes CASKGQGNSPLHF.

The chain employs TRBV5-4 and TRBJ2-7, with 9 bases matching TRBD1. The junction had 7 bases not matched to a gene; V was cut back by 0 bases and J by 6 bases. CDR1 is SGHNT, CDR2 YYREEE, per germline (reference sequence). The CDR3 has 15 amino acids. This CDR3 reads CASSLAGTGFTEQYF. The CDR3 nucleotides are TGTGCCAGCAGCTTGGCCGGGACAGGGTTCACCGAGCAGTACTTC.

This chain uses TRBV6-5 with TRBJ2-6, with 10 bases aligning to TRBD2. V lost 6 bases, J lost 2 bases, and 1 base stayed unmatched. This CDR3 has 15 residues. Looked up from germline, CDR1 is MNHEY and CDR2 is SVGAGI. CDR3 in amino acids: CASRSGGAGANVLTF. In DNA form, the CDR3 reads TGTGCCAGCAGAAGCGGGGGGGCTGGGGCCAACGTCCTGACTTTC.

This chain joins TRBV7-2 and TRBJ2-2, with D unresolved. The CDR3 extends over 16 amino acids. Germline loops: CDR1 SGHTA, CDR2 FQGNSA. Trimming cost V 1 base and J 0 bases, with 9 bases left between them. The CDR3 protein is CASSLGLLPNTGELFF. As DNA, the CDR3 is TGTGCCAGCAGCTTAGGGCTACTACCGAACACCGGGGAGCTGTTTTTT.